A single sample is the source of the 25 T cell receptor beta chains below, sequenced in a study of response to subunit inactivated influenza vaccine. Each CDR3 protein gets one entry after TCRdb re-called the RT-PCR reads with MiXCR. The data show about 650,000 distinct CDR3 sequences, with 13% to 15% seen just once and less than 9% held by the top ten. The sequenced sample was PBMCs from blood, obtained 14 to 15 days before vaccination. The receptors stem from a man between 50 and 59 years old who received an inactivated influenza vaccine.

Only one count was recorded for this clonotype. V usage is TRBV3-1 and J usage is TRBJ2-3, with D possibly TRBD2 on 6 matching bases. CDR1 LGHDT and CDR2 YNNKEL come from the germline V gene (reference sequence). The germline V and J ends were trimmed by 1 base and 1 base, with 9 bases remaining between them. The CDR3 length is 15 residues. The CDR3 region is CASSQVGRRTDTQYF. The CDR3 DNA reads TGTGCCAGCAGCCAAGTCGGGAGACGCACAGATACGCAGTATTTT.

This clonotype was counted a few times. The rearrangement links TRBV7-2 to TRBJ2-7; no clear D gene. Germline CDR1 reads SGHTA; CDR2 reads FQGNSA. The germline V and J ends were trimmed by 7 bases and 7 bases, with 17 bases remaining between them. This CDR3 is 13 amino acids long. CDR3: CASMSYSLGEQYF. CDR3 bases: TGTGCCAGCATGAGCTACTCCCTTGGAGAGCAGTACTTC.

The gene calls are TRBV3-1 and TRBJ2-1; D gene unclear. The CDR3 spans 13 residues. The V end lost 4 bases, the J end lost 7 bases, and 11 bases lay between the germline ends. Germline CDR1 LGHDT, CDR2 YNNKEL (reference sequence). As DNA, the CDR3 is TGTGCCAGCAGCCCCGGGTCTTGGAATGAGCAGTTCTTC. Translating gives CASSPGSWNEQFF.

This chain joins TRBV29-1 and TRBJ1-1; possible D gene TRBD1, 6 bases. The V gene lost 6 bases and the J gene lost 2 bases, with 13 bases spanning the gap. CDR3 length: 13 amino acids. Germline lookup yields CDR1 SQVTM and CDR2 ANQGSEA. The CDR3 DNA is TGCAGCGTAAGCTCGACAGGCAACACTGAAGCTTTCTTT. It codes for CSVSSTGNTEAFF.

The chain combines TRBV20-1 with TRBJ2-2, with D uncertain. V dropped 0 bases and J dropped 2 bases, with 10 bases sitting between them. Germline lookup yields CDR1 DFQATT and CDR2 SNEGSKA (reference sequence). The CDR3 contains 15 residues. CDR3 sequence: CSARELAENTGELFF. CDR3 coding DNA: TGCAGTGCTAGAGAATTAGCTGAAAACACCGGGGAGCTGTTTTTT.

This clonotype was counted a few times. V usage is TRBV11-2 and J usage is TRBJ2-1; D gene uncertain. Trimming stripped 0 bases from V and 0 bases from J, with 21 bases between. Germline V gene data show CDR1 as SGHAT and CDR2 as FQNNGV. The CDR3 runs 20 residues. CDR3 in amino acids: CASSLDHGSIRVLSYNEQFF. The CDR3 DNA reads as TGTGCCAGCAGCTTAGATCACGGGTCGATTAGAGTACTCTCCTACAATGAGCAGTTCTTC. Looking up the rest from reference TRBV11-2 and TRBJ2-1 gives the full variable domain: EAGVAQSPRYKIIEKRQSVAFWCNPISGHATLYWYQQILGQGPKLLIQFQNNGVVDDSQLPKDRFSAERLKGVDSTLKIQPAKLEDSAVYLCASSLDHGSIRVLSYNEQFFGPGTRLTVL.

Only a few counts were recorded for this clonotype. The chain employs TRBV20-1 and TRBJ2-1; perhaps D is TRBD1 or TRBD2 (5 bases each). Trimming removed 0 bases from V and 5 bases from J, with 14 bases in between. Germline V CDR1 and CDR2: DFQATT, SNEGSKA (reference sequence). The CDR3 is 15 amino acids. The CDR3, as DNA: TGCAGTGCTAGAGATCCCTCGGGGCGACACAATGAGCAGTTCTTC. Translated: CSARDPSGRHNEQFF.

The rearrangement links TRBV12-3 or TRBV12-4 to TRBJ2-7; D gene unclear. V was trimmed by 5 bases and J by 8 bases, leaving 10 bases between them. CDR3 length: 11 residues. CDR3 coding DNA: TGTGCCAGCAGTAGGGTACAGAAGCAGTACTTC. This translates into CASSRVQKQYF.

J is TRBJ1-1 and V is TRBV11-2; a weak D match, TRBD1 (5 bases). From germline, CDR1 is SGHAT and CDR2 FQNNGV. V dropped 0 bases and J dropped 5 bases, with 13 bases sitting between them. The CDR3 spans 15 residues. The CDR3 sequence: CASSLDGGVGTEAFF. CDR3 DNA sequence: TGTGCCAGCAGCTTAGATGGGGGGGTGGGTACTGAAGCTTTCTTT.

This clonotype was observed at least ten times. V usage is TRBV5-5 and J usage is TRBJ2-7, with 8 nucleotides matching TRBD1. Germline V CDR1 and CDR2: SGHKS, YYEKEE (reference sequence). The CDR3 length is 14 residues. J gave up 5 bases and V 4 bases, and 8 bases lay outside the gene matches. The CDR3 reads CASSTSGQGNEQYF. As DNA, the CDR3 is TGTGCCAGCAGCACCAGTGGACAGGGAAACGAGCAGTACTTC. Combining the CDR3 with reference TRBV5-5 and TRBJ2-7 gives the whole variable domain DAGVTQSPTHLIKTRGQQVTLRCSPISGHKSVSWYQQVLGQGPQFIFQYYEKEERGRGNFPDRFSARQFPNYSSELNVNALLLGDSALYLCASSTSGQGNEQYFGPGTRLTVT.

This clonotype was recorded a few times. The chain is built from TRBV10-3 and TRBJ2-5; D tentatively reads TRBD1 or TRBD2 (5 bases each). CDR3 size: 14 residues. Germline V gives CDR1 ENHRY, CDR2 SYGVKD. Deletions cut 7 bases from V and 2 bases from J, with 14 bases between. The CDR3 nucleotides are TGTGCCATCAAAGGAGGCAGGGCGCAAGAGACCCAGTACTTC. It yields the protein CAIKGGRAQETQYF.

V usage is TRBV6-5 and J usage is TRBJ1-3; D gene ambiguous. V was shortened by 2 bases and J by 4 bases, with 9 bases between the two germline ends. The CDR3 loop spans 14 amino acids. Germline V lookup: CDR1 MNHEY, CDR2 SVGAGI. CDR3 sequence (DNA): TGTGCCAGCAGTTACCTAGGAGTAGGAAACACCATATATTTT. This translates into CASSYLGVGNTIYF.

This clonotype came up a few times. The rearrangement joins TRBV6-5 to TRBJ2-2; TRBD1 matches at 9 bases. Germline V gives CDR1 MNHEY, CDR2 SVGAGI. The CDR3 totals 16 residues. V shed 2 bases, J shed 7 bases, and the junction held 8 bases outside the gene matches. The CDR3 spells CASSYATGQGIGELFF. DNA for the CDR3: TGTGCCAGCAGTTACGCCACGGGACAGGGTATCGGGGAGCTGTTTTTT.

This clonotype was seen ten or more times. The rearrangement links TRBV15 to TRBJ2-1, with D unresolved. CDR1 is LNHNV, CDR2 YYDKDF, per germline (reference sequence). This CDR3 region has 16 residues. V shed 4 bases and J shed 0 bases, with 13 bases lying between them. The CDR3 here is CATSTFERRSYNEQFF. In DNA form, the CDR3 reads TGTGCCACCAGCACATTCGAGAGGCGCTCCTACAATGAGCAGTTCTTC.

As regards this clonotype: This likely comes from a read error, as the CDR3 has no conserved phenylalanine or tryptophan at its end. It is unclear where the CDR3 begins or ends on the DNA, so no DNA is shown, and the CDR3 is as TCRdb lists it. This chain links TRBV11-2 with TRBJ1-2; the table gives TRBD1 as D, unverified against the DNA. The germline gives CDR1 SGHAT, CDR2 FQNNGV. Ends included, the CDR3 has 11 residues. CDR3 residues: CASSLYGDRSV.

This clonotype has a count of ten or more. The chain links TRBV5-1 to TRBJ2-3; no clear D. In germline, CDR1 is SGHRS, CDR2 YFSETQ. The CDR3 consists of 14 residues. V was clipped by 4 bases and J by 2 bases, with 11 bases between them. Here the CDR3 DNA reads TGCGCCAGCAGCGGTGCGGATCACACAGATACGCAGTATTTT. Its protein product is CASSGADHTDTQYF.

A few counts support this clonotype. Written as DNA, the CDR3 is TGCGCCAGCAGCTCAGGGACTAGCGGGGGACGCACAGATACGCAGTATTTT. Protein product: CASSSGTSGGRTDTQYF. The J gene is TRBJ2-3, the V gene TRBV5-1; 14 nucleotides match TRBD2. Trimming removed 3 bases from V and 1 base from J; junction bases left unmatched: 4. CDR3 length equals 17 residues. Germline V CDR1 and CDR2: SGHRS, YFSETQ.

This clonotype came up many times. The V call is TRBV3-1, the J call TRBJ2-5; D is undetermined. The CDR3 covers 12 residues. V dropped 0 bases and J dropped 6 bases, with 5 bases sitting between them. Looked up from germline, CDR1 is LGHDT and CDR2 is YNNKEL (reference sequence). The CDR3 DNA reads TGTGCCAGCAGCCAAGATAGGAAGACCCAGTACTTC. Protein sequence: CASSQDRKTQYF.

The chain recombines TRBV10-2 with TRBJ2-5; D gene unclear. From germline, CDR1 is WSHSY and CDR2 SAAADI. The length of the CDR3 is 12 residues. Trimming took 1 base from V and 0 from J, leaving 0 bases between them. In DNA form, the CDR3 reads TGCGCCAGCAGTGAGTACCAAGAGACCCAGTACTTC. This translates into CASSEYQETQYF.

Remarks on this clonotype: One end of the junction fails to match germline, which may point to a read error. DNA of the CDR3: TGTGCCAGCAGCAAAGGGGGCGGGAGGGCCGCCAATGAGCAGCTCTTC. Residues: CASSKGGGRAANEQLF. This chain connects TRBV7-2 to TRBJ2-1, with 9 bases aligning to TRBD2. The CDR3 covers 16 residues. Germline CDR1 is SGHTA and CDR2 is FQGNSA.

This clonotype was observed a handful of times. The chain employs TRBV6-4 and TRBJ2-1, with a weak D call TRBD2 (5 bases). The germline gives CDR1 MRHNA, CDR2 SNTAGT. The V end was cut by 4 bases, the J end by 8 bases, with 12 bases between. This CDR3 spans 13 amino acids. The CDR3 loop reads CASSGGFGDEQFF. CDR3 nucleotide sequence: TGTGCCAGCAGTGGTGGGTTCGGGGATGAGCAGTTCTTC.

This chain joins TRBV18 and TRBJ2-7, with 8 bases that match TRBD1. The V and J ends lost 2 bases and 6 bases, in that order; junction bases with no gene match: 6. Germline loops: CDR1 KGHSH, CDR2 LQKENI. The CDR3 loop spans 14 amino acids. The CDR3 bases are TGTGCCAGCTCACCAGGAAGGACAGGGTCCGAGCAGTACTTC. Translated, it gives CASSPGRTGSEQYF. Combining the CDR3 with reference TRBV18 and TRBJ2-7 gives the whole variable domain NAGVMQNPRHLVRRRGQEARLRCSPMKGHSHVYWYRQLPEEGLKFMVYLQKENIIDESGMPKERFSAEFPKEGPSILRIQQVVRGDSAAYFCASSPGRTGSEQYFGPGTRLTVT.

This clonotype was detected a few times. The J gene is TRBJ1-4, the V gene TRBV7-2; 7 bases match TRBD1. The CDR3 is 15 amino acids. Germline V gene data show CDR1 as SGHTA and CDR2 as FQGNSA. Losses at the gene ends were 5 bases for V and 7 bases for J; bases not matched to a gene: 10. The CDR3 loop is CASSLTGQSIEKLFF. For the CDR3, the DNA is TGTGCCAGCAGCCTTACGGGACAGTCCATTGAAAAACTGTTTTTT. Drawing the rest from reference TRBV7-2 and TRBJ1-4, the complete variable domain is GAGVSQSPSNKVTEKGKDVELRCDPISGHTALYWYRQSLGQGLEFLIYFQGNSAPDKSGLPSDRFSAERTGGSVSTLTIQRTQQEDSAVYLCASSLTGQSIEKLFFGSGTQLSVL.

This clonotype was observed at least ten times. A junction boundary mismatches the germline segment, possibly from a read error. V and J are TRBV12-3 or TRBV12-4 and TRBJ2-7; 10 bases fit TRBD2. This CDR3 has 12 amino acids. The DNA for the CDR3 is TGTGCCAGCAGTTTGGGACTAGCGTTTCTCGACTTC. It codes for CASSLGLAFLDF.

V and J are TRBV29-1 and TRBJ2-3; the D gene is possibly TRBD1 (6 bases). The CDR3 has 15 amino acids. Trimming stripped 2 bases from V and 2 bases from J, with 14 bases between. Germline values: CDR1 SQVTM, CDR2 ANQGSEA. The CDR3 here is CSVEKGETYTDTQYF. The CDR3 DNA follows: TGCAGCGTTGAAAAGGGGGAGACATACACAGATACGCAGTATTTT.